These T cell receptor beta chains were read from a single sample in a study of T-cell memory formation after mild COVID-19. A single record per CDR3 protein comes from TCRdb applying MiXCR to the 5' RACE reads. This sample yields 100,000 to 150,000 distinct CDR3 sequences, of which approximately 16% are seen a single time; approximately 14% belongs to the top ten. The sequenced material came from PBMCs or a T cell subset sorted from them (not recorded which). All receptors come from an adult woman who had mild COVID-19 (a few samples of this study predate the infection). Cell type and time point are not known. CDR3s include the opening cysteine and the closing phenylalanine or tryptophan. The order of the fields is clone size, J gene, D gene, V gene, CDR3 protein, CDR3 DNA. The D gene is left open where the match is weak. Expanded clones get a size class; other rows say once, few or many, or leave the size out.

>-|TRBJ1-1|-|TRBV6-4
CASSQTPGTEAFF
TGTGCCAGCAGTCAAACACCGGGCACTGAAGCTTTCTTT
>-|TRBJ1-2|-|TRBV12-3/TRBV12-4
CASSLARLSGYTF
TGTGCCAGCAGTTTAGCCAGGCTTAGTGGCTACACCTTC
>few|TRBJ2-7|-|TRBV9
CASSSPGLSFEQYF
TGTGCCAGCAGCAGCCCGGGACTGAGTTTCGAGCAGTACTTC
>few|TRBJ2-1|TRBD1|TRBV12-3/TRBV12-4
CASSLRGQGSNEQFF
TGTGCCAGCAGTTTGCGGGGACAGGGCTCAAATGAGCAGTTCTTC
>few|TRBJ1-1|-|TRBV30
CAWSGTARLAEAFF
TGTGCCTGGAGTGGGACAGCTCGCCTGGCTGAAGCTTTCTTT
>few|TRBJ2-2|-|TRBV5-1
CASSRIGAGELFF
TGCGCCAGCAGCCGGATTGGTGCCGGGGAGCTGTTTTTT
>-|TRBJ1-2|TRBD1|TRBV29-1
CSALGQNYGYTF
TGCAGCGCCCTGGGACAGAACTATGGCTACACCTTC
>few|TRBJ1-4|-|TRBV18
CASSPPNGGRGEKLFF
TGTGCCAGCTCACCCCCCAACGGGGGGCGAGGGGAAAAACTGTTTTTT
>-|TRBJ1-3|-|TRBV4-1
CASSLRPDSGNTIYF
TGCGCCAGCAGTCTCAGACCCGACTCTGGAAACACCATATATTTT
>-|TRBJ2-1|-|TRBV12-3/TRBV12-4
CASSDYPGRGNEQFF
TGTGCCAGCTCCGACTACCCGGGACGGGGCAATGAGCAGTTCTTC
>-|TRBJ2-7|TRBD1|TRBV6-5
CASSYLGQGVYEQYF
TGTGCCAGCAGTTACCTGGGACAGGGGGTCTACGAGCAGTACTTC
>-|TRBJ2-3|-|TRBV15
CATSRDRADTQYF
TGTGCCACCAGCAGAGATCGAGCAGATACGCAGTATTTT
>few|TRBJ2-3|TRBD2|TRBV29-1
CSVEERRGGLDTQYF
TGCAGCGTTGAAGAACGGCGGGGGGGCTTAGATACGCAGTATTTT
>few|TRBJ2-1|-|TRBV18
CASSPLDYNEQFF
TGTGCCAGCTCACCATTGGACTACAATGAGCAGTTCTTC
>-|TRBJ2-2|TRBD2|TRBV4-2
CASSQRLAGVTGELFF
TGTGCCAGCAGCCAACGACTAGCGGGGGTCACCGGGGAGCTGTTTTTT
>few|TRBJ1-1|TRBD1|TRBV12-3/TRBV12-4
CASRLGTGAKNTEAFF
TGTGCCAGCAGACTAGGGACAGGCGCCAAGAACACTGAAGCTTTCTTT
>-|TRBJ2-3|-|TRBV15
CATSRLTDTQYF
TGTGCCACCAGCAGACTAACGGATACGCAGTATTTT
>few|TRBJ2-7|TRBD2|TRBV7-9
CASSPSLSGSPDSYEQYF
TGTGCCAGCAGCCCTAGTCTGAGCGGGAGTCCCGACTCCTACGAGCAGTACTTC
>-|TRBJ2-7|TRBD1|TRBV18
CASSRQGPPTYEQYF
TGTGCCAGCTCACGACAGGGGCCCCCCACCTACGAGCAGTACTTC
>few|TRBJ1-1|-|TRBV30
CAWSVVNQAFF
TGTGCCTGGAGTGTAGTAAACCAGGCTTTCTTT
>many|TRBJ2-7|TRBD1|TRBV12-3/TRBV12-4
CASSPSGTGSYEQYF
TGTGCCAGCAGTCCCTCCGGGACAGGGAGCTACGAGCAGTACTTC
>-|TRBJ2-5|-|TRBV24-1
CATSDSGSGTQYF
TGTGCCACCAGTGATAGCGGCTCGGGGACCCAGTACTTC
>few|TRBJ2-2|-|TRBV5-6
CASSLSQDWGTNTGELFF
TGTGCCAGCAGCTTAAGTCAGGACTGGGGCACGAACACCGGGGAGCTGTTTTTT
>-|TRBJ2-4|-|TRBV7-2
CASSSGGLAVAKNIQYF
TGTGCCAGCAGCTCCGGGGGGCTAGCGGTGGCCAAAAACATTCAGTACTTC
>-|TRBJ2-1|-|TRBV5-4
CASSLAASDYNEQFF
TGTGCCAGCAGCTTGGCCGCTAGCGACTACAATGAGCAGTTCTTC
>few|TRBJ2-7|-|TRBV27
CASSDRYEQYF
TGTGCCAGCAGCGACCGCTACGAGCAGTACTTC
>-|TRBJ2-7|-|TRBV12-3/TRBV12-4
CASSPGTPDSYEQYF
TGTGCCAGCAGTCCCGGGACTCCGGACTCCTACGAGCAGTACTTC
>few|TRBJ2-2|-|TRBV3-1
CASSQGDGELFF
TGTGCCAGCAGCCAAGGTGACGGGGAGCTGTTTTTT
>few|TRBJ1-2|-|TRBV4-2
CASSQDRAGRENYGYTF
TGTGCCAGCAGCCAGGATCGCGCGGGAAGGGAGAACTATGGCTACACCTTC
>few|TRBJ2-3|-|TRBV6-6
CSSSTGTRTDTQYF
TGTTCCAGCAGTACCGGGACTCGCACAGATACGCAGTATTTT
>many|TRBJ2-7|TRBD1|TRBV2
CASSEYQGVVYEQYF
TGTGCCAGCAGTGAATATCAGGGGGTAGTCTACGAGCAGTACTTC
>-|TRBJ1-2|TRBD1|TRBV7-8
CASSINRGNGYTF
TGTGCCAGCAGCATAAACAGGGGCAATGGCTACACCTTC
>few|TRBJ1-2|-|TRBV7-9
CASSLEGYTF
TGTGCCAGCAGCTTAGAAGGCTACACCTTC
>-|TRBJ1-3|-|TRBV4-1
CASSLRQAGNTIYF
TGCGCCAGCAGCCTGCGACAGGCTGGAAACACCATATATTTT
>-|TRBJ2-1|TRBD2|TRBV12-3/TRBV12-4
CASLPSGLAGNEQFF
TGTGCCAGCTTACCCTCGGGACTAGCGGGCAATGAGCAGTTCTTC
>few|TRBJ2-1|-|TRBV6-2/TRBV6-3
CASSSPKRASSYNEQFF
TGTGCCAGCAGTTCCCCTAAGCGGGCCAGCTCCTACAATGAGCAGTTCTTC
>once|TRBJ1-3|-|TRBV9
CASSGGNTIYF
TGTGCCAGCAGCGGTGGAAACACCATATATTTT
>many|TRBJ2-1|-|TRBV5-1
CASSLNSLSSEQFF
TGCGCCAGCAGCTTGAATAGCTTAAGCAGTGAGCAGTTCTTC
>few|TRBJ2-1|TRBD2|TRBV27
CASSGLAGFNEQFF
TGTGCCAGCAGTGGACTAGCGGGGTTCAATGAGCAGTTCTTC
>-|TRBJ1-5|-|TRBV7-6
CASSLMGDQPQHF
TGTGCCAGCAGCTTAATGGGGGATCAGCCCCAGCATTTT
>few|TRBJ2-3|-|TRBV18
CASSRARTEPTDTQYF
TGTGCCAGCTCCCGAGCAAGGACCGAGCCCACAGATACGCAGTATTTT
>few|TRBJ2-3|TRBD2|TRBV4-2
CASSQRGLAGRDTQYF
TGTGCCAGCAGCCAACGGGGACTAGCGGGAAGGGATACGCAGTATTTT
>-|TRBJ2-1|TRBD1|TRBV24-1
CATTSGTGFYNEQFF
TGTGCCACCACCTCGGGGACAGGCTTCTACAATGAGCAGTTCTTC
>-|TRBJ2-7|-|TRBV5-1
CASSAWDTYEQYF
TGCGCCAGCAGCGCCTGGGACACCTACGAGCAGTACTTC
>-|TRBJ1-5|-|TRBV6-1
CASSDQGRNNQPQHF
TGTGCCAGCAGTGATCAGGGCCGGAACAATCAGCCCCAGCATTTT
>-|TRBJ1-2|TRBD1|TRBV4-1
CASSLSGHRDREDYTF
TGCGCCAGCAGCCTGTCGGGCCACCGGGACAGGGAGGACTACACCTTC
>few|TRBJ2-7|-|TRBV7-9
CASSYLGGGDLDEQYF
TGTGCCAGCAGCTACCTTGGAGGGGGGGACCTCGACGAGCAGTACTTC
>few|TRBJ1-1|TRBD1|TRBV11-2
CASSVFRGQKDTEAFF
TGTGCCAGCAGCGTATTCAGGGGGCAGAAGGACACTGAAGCTTTCTTT
>few|TRBJ2-6|TRBD1|TRBV7-6
CASSSGQGWVSGANVLTF
TGTGCCAGCAGCTCCGGACAGGGTTGGGTTTCTGGGGCCAACGTCCTGACTTTC
>-|TRBJ1-1|TRBD1|TRBV2
CASRPQGASGNTEAFF
TGTGCCAGCAGACCCCAGGGGGCTTCGGGGAACACTGAAGCTTTCTTT
>many|TRBJ2-1|-|TRBV7-8
CASSLSPSWNEQFF
TGTGCCAGCAGCTTATCCCCTAGCTGGAATGAGCAGTTCTTC
>-|TRBJ1-5|-|TRBV12-3/TRBV12-4
CASSPDGDQPQHF
TGTGCCAGCAGTCCCGACGGGGATCAGCCCCAGCATTTT
>few|TRBJ2-4|-|TRBV7-9
CASSLGGAAKNIQYF
TGTGCCAGCAGCTTAGGGGGGGCAGCCAAAAACATTCAGTACTTC
>-|TRBJ2-2|TRBD1|TRBV5-5
CASKASWTGNTGELFF
TGTGCCAGCAAAGCCAGTTGGACAGGGAACACCGGGGAGCTGTTTTTT
>few|TRBJ1-1|-|TRBV4-3
CASSQSRALNTEAFF
TGCGCCAGCAGCCAATCTAGGGCTTTGAACACTGAAGCTTTCTTT
>-|TRBJ2-5|-|TRBV18
CASSTGQQRETQYF
TGTGCCAGCTCGACAGGACAGCAACGGGAGACCCAGTACTTC
>-|TRBJ2-1|TRBD1|TRBV11-2
CASSADRGKYNEQFF
TGTGCCAGCAGCGCCGACAGGGGGAAGTACAATGAGCAGTTCTTC
>-|TRBJ2-5|TRBD2|TRBV9
CASSVTSGGVQETQYF
TGTGCCAGCAGCGTTACTAGCGGGGGTGTCCAAGAGACCCAGTACTTC
>-|TRBJ2-5|-|TRBV5-1
CASSLAPGATLETQYF
TGCGCCAGCAGCTTGGCACCCGGGGCCACCCTAGAGACCCAGTACTTC
>-|TRBJ2-7|TRBD1|TRBV29-1
CSVSGTGWGEQYF
TGCAGCGTCTCGGGGACAGGGTGGGGCGAGCAGTACTTC